The present T cell receptor (beta chain) was sequenced within a study of blood T cell repertoires in COVID-19. About the study: Researchers got acute and convalescent COVID-19 samples from the United States, Italy and Spain. PBMCs, B-cell-depleted T cells, or T cells provided the cDNA or gDNA that made up the material.

CDR3 length: 15 residues. Trimming left V 1 base short and J 4 bases short, with 11 bases between. Germline V gene data show CDR1 as MGHDK and CDR2 as SYGVNS. The Seattle site enrolled patients during active infection and followed them longitudinally. Original data processing: Amplification with reference gene primers provided the estimates of nucleated cell counts. Assay used: immunoSEQ multiplex PCR; TCRdb lists only in-frame clones, some missing. Clone size and the V and J calls come from that table; the DNA yielded D and trimming. Of 200,000 to 300,000 clones in the sample, around 90% were seen once.

The receptor comes from a person aged 18 to 30 with COVID-19, enrolled during active disease. Sequenced input: peripheral blood. The rearrangement joins TRBV25-1 to TRBJ2-1; D is possibly TRBD1 (6 bases). CDR3: CASSESRGLYNEQFF. CDR3 in DNA: TGTGCCAGCAGTGAATCCAGGGGATTATACAATGAGCAGTTCTTC.